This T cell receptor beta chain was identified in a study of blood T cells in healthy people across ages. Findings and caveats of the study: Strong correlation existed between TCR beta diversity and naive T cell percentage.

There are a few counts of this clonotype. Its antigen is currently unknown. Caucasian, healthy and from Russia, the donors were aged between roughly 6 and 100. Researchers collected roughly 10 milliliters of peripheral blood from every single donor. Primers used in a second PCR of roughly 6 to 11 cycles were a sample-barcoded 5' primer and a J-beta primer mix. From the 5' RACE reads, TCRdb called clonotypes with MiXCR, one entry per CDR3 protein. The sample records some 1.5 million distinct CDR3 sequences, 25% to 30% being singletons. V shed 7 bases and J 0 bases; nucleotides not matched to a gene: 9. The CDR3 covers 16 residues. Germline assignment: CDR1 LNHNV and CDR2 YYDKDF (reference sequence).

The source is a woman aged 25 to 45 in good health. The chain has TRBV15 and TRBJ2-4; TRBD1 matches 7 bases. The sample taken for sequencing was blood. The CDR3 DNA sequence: TGTGCCACCACCCCGGACAGGACCCTAGCCAAAAACATTCAGTACTTC. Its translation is CATTPDRTLAKNIQYF.